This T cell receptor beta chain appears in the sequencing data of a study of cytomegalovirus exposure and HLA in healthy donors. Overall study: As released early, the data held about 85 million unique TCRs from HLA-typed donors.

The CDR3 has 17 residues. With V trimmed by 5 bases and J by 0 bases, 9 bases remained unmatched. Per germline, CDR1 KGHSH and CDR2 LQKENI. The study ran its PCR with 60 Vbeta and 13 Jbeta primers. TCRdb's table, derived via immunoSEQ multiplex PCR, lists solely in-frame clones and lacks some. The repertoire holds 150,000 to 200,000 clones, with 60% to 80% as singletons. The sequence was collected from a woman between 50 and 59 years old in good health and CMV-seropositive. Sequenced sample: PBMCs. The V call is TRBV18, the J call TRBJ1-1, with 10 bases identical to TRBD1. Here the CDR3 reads CASSSVPGQGMNTEAFF. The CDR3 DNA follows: TGTGCCAGCTCATCCGTCCCGGGACAGGGGATGAACACTGAAGCTTTCTTT.